The subject of this entry is one T cell receptor (beta chain). This sample was taken from a study of T cell repertoires in cytomegalovirus infection. Study-level information: Public TCR beta signatures provided an indication of both CMV infection and a matching HLA type.

TCRdb fed the reads into MiXCR, producing one record per CDR3 protein. Of just under 550,000 distinct CDR3 sequences in the sample, around a quarter were seen once. Sequencing used PBMCs. This receptor was obtained from a human donor in good health (CMV status not recorded). Some clones in this sample may be carry-over from other donors' samples.

The CDR3 reads CASSPGLAGVPRTSYNEQFF. DNA for the CDR3: TGCGCCAGCAGCCCTGGACTAGCGGGAGTTCCGAGAACATCATACAATGAGCAGTTCTTC. The rearrangement uses TRBV5-1 and TRBJ2-1; 13 positions agree with TRBD2. J was trimmed by 4 bases and V by 4 bases; bases with no gene match: 17. CDR1 and CDR2 (germline): SGHRS, YFSETQ. The length of the CDR3 is 20 residues.